The next 31 T cell receptor beta chains were all read from a single sample in a study of control samples from healthy donors and cancer patients. Produced via immunoSEQ multiplex PCR; TCRdb's table is partial and in-frame only. The sample contains about 98,000 clones, roughly four fifths of which appear only once. The sequencing input was blood. The receptors were gathered from a man aged 55 to 70 in good health.

The V call is TRBV4-2, the J call TRBJ1-2; D is ambiguous. The CDR3 is made up of 13 amino acids. V was pared by 2 bases and J by 6 bases, with 10 bases between. Germline lookup yields CDR1 LGHNA and CDR2 YNFKEQ. The CDR3 DNA reads as TGTGCCAGCAGCCAAAACAGCTACGATGGCTACACCTTC. Translating it yields CASSQNSYDGYTF.

The gene calls are TRBV18 and TRBJ2-7, with 10 bases that match TRBD1. This CDR3 spans 14 amino acids. Germline V gene data show CDR1 as KGHSH and CDR2 as LQKENI. V shed 3 bases, J shed 3 bases, and the junction held 2 bases outside the gene matches. The CDR3 region is CASSPGTGDYEQYF. CDR3 DNA: TGTGCCAGCTCACCCGGGACAGGGGACTACGAGCAGTACTTC.

This clone appeared once. The chain has TRBV10-2 and TRBJ1-6; D is perhaps TRBD1 (5 bases). This CDR3 spans 14 amino acids. V was clipped by 3 bases and J by 12 bases, with 15 bases between them. CDR1 and CDR2 from the germline V gene are WSHSY and SAAADI. CDR3 sequence (DNA): TGCGCCAGCAGTGAAGGGGACGCCAGGGTACCCCTCCACTTT. Protein product: CASSEGDARVPLHF.

The rearrangement uses TRBV13 and TRBJ2-5, with TRBD1 matching 8 bases. CDR3 size: 20 residues. Germline V gene lookup returns CDR1 PRHDT and CDR2 FYEKMQ (reference sequence). V was clipped by 4 bases and J by 0 bases; unmatched bases: 19. CDR3 loop: CASSCLTGEIPDQYQETQYF. The CDR3 DNA is TGTGCCAGCAGCTGTTTGACAGGGGAGATTCCCGACCAGTACCAAGAGACCCAGTACTTC.

As DNA, the CDR3 is TGTGCCAGCAGCTTAGTAGCGGGACAGGGGATAAAAGGGTTAGGGCAGCCCCAGCATTTT. Its translation: CASSLVAGQGIKGLGQPQHF. The J gene is TRBJ1-5, the V gene TRBV7-6; 10 nucleotides align to TRBD1. Germline V gives CDR1 SGHVS, CDR2 FNYEAQ. The length of the CDR3 is 20 residues. Trimming removed 1 base from V and 7 bases from J; junction bases left unmatched: 19.

The chain has TRBV18 and TRBJ2-5; no reliable D call. Trimming stripped 0 bases from V and 0 bases from J, with 8 bases between. Germline V lookup: CDR1 KGHSH, CDR2 LQKENI. The CDR3 extends over 15 amino acids. The CDR3 is CASSPPYEDQETQYF. CDR3 coding DNA: TGTGCCAGCTCACCACCGTATGAAGACCAAGAGACCCAGTACTTC.

Only one count was recorded for this clone. CDR3 in amino acids: CASSNPVGQETQYF. The CDR3 nucleotides are TGTGCCAGCAGCAACCCCGTGGGGCAAGAGACCCAGTACTTC. This rearrangement joins TRBV6-6 to TRBJ2-5; no clear D gene. Germline V gives CDR1 MNHNY, CDR2 SVGAGI (reference sequence). V lost 6 bases and J 2 bases, leaving 13 bases between the germline ends. This CDR3 comprises 14 residues.

The gene calls are TRBV7-9 and TRBJ1-6; D gene uncertain. Germline loops: CDR1 SEHNR, CDR2 FQNEAQ (reference sequence). The CDR3 has 16 residues. V dropped 1 base and J dropped 2 bases, with 9 bases sitting between them. CDR3 DNA sequence: TGTGCCAGCAGCTTAGTCGGGAGGACCTATAATTCACCCCTCCACTTT. Translation gives CASSLVGRTYNSPLHF.

This clone was counted only a few times. This chain links TRBV27 with TRBJ1-5; D uncertain. This CDR3 region has 15 residues. V was clipped by 0 bases and J by 2 bases, with 8 bases between them. The germline V gene encodes CDR1 MNHEY and CDR2 SMNVEV (reference sequence). The DNA of the CDR3 is TGTGCCAGCAGTTTATCGATGAATGGCAATCAGCCCCAGCATTTT. Its protein product is CASSLSMNGNQPQHF.

This chain joins TRBV7-2 and TRBJ2-7, with no clear D. CDR3 length equals 13 residues. Germline CDR1 SGHTA, CDR2 FQGNSA. Trimming took 2 bases from V and 2 from J, leaving 7 bases between them. This chain's CDR3 is CASSLSPAYEQYF. The CDR3 coding sequence is TGTGCCAGCAGCTTATCACCGGCCTACGAGCAGTACTTC.

The chain is built from TRBV27 and TRBJ2-5; D may match TRBD1 or TRBD2 (5 bases each). Per germline, CDR1 MNHEY and CDR2 SMNVEV (reference sequence). CDR3 size: 13 residues. Trimming took off 5 bases at V and 6 bases at J, with 13 bases between the two ends. DNA for the CDR3: TGTGCCAGCAGTCCAGGTTGGGGGAAGACCCAGTACTTC. This gives the protein CASSPGWGKTQYF.

The J gene is TRBJ2-3, the V gene TRBV5-4, with D possibly called TRBD1 or TRBD2 (5 bases each). In germline, CDR1 is SGHNT, CDR2 YYREEE (reference sequence). The CDR3 totals 14 residues. Trimming removed 4 bases at V and 3 bases at J, with 12 bases between. The CDR3 bases are TGTGCCAGCAGCATGGGCTGGGGGACAGATACGCAGTATTTT. Its protein product is CASSMGWGTDTQYF.

The table lists this clone with a few counts. Germline is not matched at one junction end, which may reflect a read error. The CDR3 spells CSAHQGGARIF. The DNA for the CDR3 is TGCAGTGCCCATCAAGGGGGCGCCCGGATTTTT. The chain joins TRBV20-1 to TRBJ1-4, with TRBD1 matching 7 bases. Germline V gene sequence: CDR1 DFQATT, CDR2 SNEGSKA (reference sequence). CDR3 length: 11 amino acids.

This clone has just one count. V usage is TRBV19 and J usage is TRBJ2-5; unclear D gene. This CDR3 contains 13 residues. Trimming pared 8 bases from V and 4 bases from J, leaving 14 bases between. The germline CDR1 and CDR2 sequences are LNHDA and SQIVND (reference sequence). CDR3 amino acids: CASEGPGPETQYF. CDR3 coding DNA: TGTGCCAGTGAAGGACCGGGCCCAGAGACCCAGTACTTC.

The chain recombines TRBV27 with TRBJ2-7; TRBD2 aligns across 7 bases. Germline loops: CDR1 MNHEY, CDR2 SMNVEV (reference sequence). This CDR3 is built from 13 residues. V was pared by 3 bases and J by 3 bases, with 2 bases of the junction left unmatched. The CDR3 nucleotides are TGTGCCAGCAGTTTTCCTAGCGGCTACGAGCAGTACTTC. This translates into CASSFPSGYEQYF.

The CDR3 nucleotides read TGTGCCAGCAGTTTGGCGACAGCCTATGGCTACACCTTC. It specifies CASSLATAYGYTF. The V and J genes are TRBV28 and TRBJ1-2; weak D call: TRBD1 (5 bases). The V gene lost 3 bases and the J gene lost 4 bases, with 9 bases spanning the gap. This CDR3 has 13 residues. The germline CDR1 and CDR2 sequences are MDHEN and SYDVKM.

V and J are TRBV7-9 and TRBJ2-5; maybe TRBD2 (6 bases). Trimming stripped 6 bases from V and 3 bases from J, with 11 bases between. CDR1 and CDR2 (germline): SEHNR, FQNEAQ (reference sequence). This CDR3 is 13 amino acids long. CDR3 sequence: CASREGMEETQYF. In DNA form, the CDR3 reads TGTGCCAGCAGGGAGGGTATGGAAGAGACCCAGTACTTC.

V usage is TRBV6-5 and J usage is TRBJ2-6, with D tentatively TRBD1 (5 bases). Germline loops: CDR1 MNHEY, CDR2 SVGAGI. V was trimmed by 6 bases and J by 3 bases, leaving 6 bases between them. The CDR3 spans 13 residues. CDR3 bases: TGTGCCAGCAGGCAGGGTGGGGCCAACGTCCTGACTTTC. Translated: CASRQGGANVLTF.

V gene TRBV30 combines with J gene TRBJ1-2; possible D gene TRBD1, 6 bases. The V and J ends lost 1 base and 8 bases respectively, with 17 bases between them. Germline loops: CDR1 GTSNPN, CDR2 SVGIG (reference sequence). This CDR3 spans 14 amino acids. The CDR3 reads CAWSAITGLRGYTF. DNA for the CDR3: TGTGCCTGGAGTGCCATCACAGGGTTGAGGGGCTACACCTTC.

The chain is built from TRBV19 and TRBJ1-1, with D hard to call. Deletions cut 5 bases from V and 7 bases from J, with 14 bases between. The CDR3 has 13 residues. From germline, CDR1 is LNHDA and CDR2 SQIVND (reference sequence). CDR3 amino acids: CASSWGGQLEAFF. In DNA, the CDR3 is TGTGCCAGTAGTTGGGGAGGCCAGCTTGAAGCTTTCTTT.

As regards this clone: In the same sample, other DNA sequences code for this CDR3. This chain joins TRBV11-2 and TRBJ2-6, with D possibly matching TRBD2 (5 bases). The CDR3 is 17 amino acids. Germline CDR1 reads SGHAT; CDR2 reads FQNNGV. The V end lost 1 base, the J end lost 4 bases, and 14 bases lay between the germline ends. CDR3: CASSLVGRAQGANVLTF. The CDR3 bases are TGTGCCAGCAGCTTAGTCGGGCGGGCGCAGGGGGCCAACGTCCTGACTTTC.

The chain employs TRBV3-1 (or the pseudogene TRBV3-2) and TRBJ2-1; tentatively, D is TRBD2 (6 bases). Germline CDR1 LGHDT, CDR2 YNNKEL (reference sequence). This CDR3 is built from 15 residues. Deletions cut 5 bases from V and 9 bases from J, with 20 bases between. The CDR3 DNA is TGTGCCAGCAGCTCAGAGGGACTGGGGACGGGTGAGCAGTTCTTC. Amino acid sequence: CASSSEGLGTGEQFF.

The CDR3, as DNA: TGTGCCAGCAGCCAAGCCCCGGGGGGCGGCTACGAGCAGTACTTC. Translation gives CASSQAPGGGYEQYF. The chain carries TRBV3-1 (or the pseudogene TRBV3-2) and TRBJ2-7; a possible D gene is TRBD2 (7 bases). There are 15 residues in the CDR3. Germline CDR1 is LGHDT and CDR2 is YNNKEL (reference sequence). Trimming cost V 1 base and J 3 bases, with 13 bases left between them.

CDR3 amino acids: CASSFRGTNYGYTF. The DNA for the CDR3 is TGTGCCAGCAGCTTCAGGGGTACTAACTATGGCTACACCTTC. The chain combines TRBV7-9 with TRBJ1-2, with D perhaps TRBD1 (6 bases). CDR1 SEHNR and CDR2 FQNEAQ come from the germline V gene (reference sequence). V lost 3 bases to trimming and J lost 0 bases, with 8 bases between them. The CDR3 sequence is 14 residues long.

The gene calls are TRBV7-8 and TRBJ2-3; D is undetermined. This CDR3 region has 14 residues. CDR1 is SGHVS, CDR2 FQNEAQ, per germline. V was cut by 5 bases and J by 6 bases, with 15 bases left in between. Here the CDR3 reads CASSPLAASDTQYF. For the CDR3, the DNA is TGTGCCAGCAGCCCCCTCGCAGCTTCCGATACGCAGTATTTT.

This clone was seen a single time. The V gene is TRBV2, the J gene TRBJ2-7, with TRBD1 as a possible D gene (6 bases). Germline V gene sequence: CDR1 SNHLY, CDR2 FYNNEI. V lost 6 bases and J 3 bases, leaving 18 bases between the germline ends. CDR3 size: 15 residues. CDR3 loop: CASSPRRRGVYEQYF. In DNA, the CDR3 is TGTGCCAGCAGCCCTAGGCGCAGGGGAGTCTACGAGCAGTACTTC.

V and J are TRBV30 and TRBJ2-3; D is possibly TRBD1 (6 bases). Trimming cost V 8 bases and J 8 bases, with 26 bases left between them. CDR3 length equals 15 residues. Germline CDR1 is GTSNPN and CDR2 is SVGIG (reference sequence). For the CDR3, the DNA is TGTGCCGGGTTTCCGACAGGCCTCGGGAAAGGTACGCAGTATTTT. Its translation is CAGFPTGLGKGTQYF.

The chain has TRBV5-1 and TRBJ2-3, with D perhaps matching TRBD2 (7 bases). CDR3 length: 16 amino acids. Between the trimmed V and J ends, which lost 6 bases and 6 bases, there was a span of 23 bases. The germline V gene has CDR1 SGHRS and CDR2 YFSETQ. In DNA, the CDR3 is TGCGCCAGCAAGAATTCGGGGGGCAGTGTTCAGGATACGCAGTATTTT. This gives the protein CASKNSGGSVQDTQYF.

This clone was seen a handful of times. The chain joins TRBV18 to TRBJ1-2; 7 bases fit TRBD1. Trimming at V came to 2 bases and at J to 4 bases, leaving 7 bases not matched to a gene. This CDR3 region has 15 residues. The germline gives CDR1 KGHSH, CDR2 LQKENI. The CDR3 nucleotides read TGTGCCAGCTCACCAGACAGGGCCGGCTTCTATGGCTACACCTTC. Protein sequence: CASSPDRAGFYGYTF.

The chain recombines TRBV9 with TRBJ1-2; D call uncertain. The length of the CDR3 is 13 residues. Per germline, CDR1 SGDLS and CDR2 YYNGEE. Trimming cost V 0 bases and J 2 bases, with 5 bases left between them. The CDR3 DNA sequence: TGTGCCAGCAGCGTAGCACGGAACTATGGCTACACCTTC. Protein: CASSVARNYGYTF. Full variable domain (outside the CDR3, taken from reference TRBV9 and TRBJ1-2): DSGVTQTPKHLITATGQRVTLRCSPRSGDLSVYWYQQSLDQGLQFLIQYYNGEERAKGNILERFSAQQFPDLHSELNLSSLELGDSALYFCASSVARNYGYTFGSGTRLTVV.

The rearrangement links TRBV25-1 to TRBJ2-7; D remains ambiguous. CDR1 is MGHDK and CDR2 is SYGVNS in the germline V gene. The CDR3 runs to 13 residues. The V gene lost 1 base and the J gene lost 8 bases, with 12 bases spanning the gap. The CDR3: CASSESPQDQQYF. The CDR3 nucleotides are TGTGCCAGCAGTGAATCCCCCCAGGACCAGCAGTACTTC.